This record looks at one TCR beta chain sequence and its context. Antigen specificity is unknown. These data are taken from a study of cytomegalovirus exposure and HLA in healthy donors. Broader study findings: Testing in vitro showed a few CMV-associated chains specific for CMV antigens.

This CDR3 contains 13 residues. Per germline, CDR1 SQVTM and CDR2 ANQGSEA. The V and J ends lost 8 bases and 2 bases, in that order; junction bases with no gene match: 6. PCR primers comprised 60 Vbeta and 13 Jbeta primers. Data came from immunoSEQ multiplex PCR; TCRdb stores just in-frame clones and leaves some out. Among 250,000 to 350,000 clones, about nine tenths were seen once, and the ten largest hold around 3.7%. Sequencing input: PBMCs. This receptor was taken from a man aged 40-49 years in good health and CMV-seropositive. The chain is built from TRBV29-1 and TRBJ2-7; 10 nucleotides line up with TRBD2. CDR3 amino acids: CSITSGAAYEQYF. In nucleotides, the CDR3 is TGCAGCATAACTAGCGGGGCTGCCTACGAGCAGTACTTC.